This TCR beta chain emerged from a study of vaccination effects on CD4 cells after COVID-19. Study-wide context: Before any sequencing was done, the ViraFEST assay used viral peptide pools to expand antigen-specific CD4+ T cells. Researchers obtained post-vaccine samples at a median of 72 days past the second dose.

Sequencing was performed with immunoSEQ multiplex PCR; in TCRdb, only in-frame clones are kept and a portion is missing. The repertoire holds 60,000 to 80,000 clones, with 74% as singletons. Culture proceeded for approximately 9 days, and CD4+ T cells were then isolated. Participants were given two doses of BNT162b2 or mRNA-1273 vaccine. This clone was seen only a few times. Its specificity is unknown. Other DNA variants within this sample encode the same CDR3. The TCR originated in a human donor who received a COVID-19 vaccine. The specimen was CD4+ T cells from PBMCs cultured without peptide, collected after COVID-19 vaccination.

CDR3 loop: CASSLARETQYF. CDR3 nucleotides: TGTGCCAGCAGCCTGGCTAGAGAGACCCAGTACTTC. V is TRBV7-2 and J is TRBJ2-5, with D unresolved. V lost 5 bases and J lost 4, with 8 bases in between. Germline CDR1 reads SGHTA; CDR2 reads FQGNSA. The CDR3 contains 12 residues.